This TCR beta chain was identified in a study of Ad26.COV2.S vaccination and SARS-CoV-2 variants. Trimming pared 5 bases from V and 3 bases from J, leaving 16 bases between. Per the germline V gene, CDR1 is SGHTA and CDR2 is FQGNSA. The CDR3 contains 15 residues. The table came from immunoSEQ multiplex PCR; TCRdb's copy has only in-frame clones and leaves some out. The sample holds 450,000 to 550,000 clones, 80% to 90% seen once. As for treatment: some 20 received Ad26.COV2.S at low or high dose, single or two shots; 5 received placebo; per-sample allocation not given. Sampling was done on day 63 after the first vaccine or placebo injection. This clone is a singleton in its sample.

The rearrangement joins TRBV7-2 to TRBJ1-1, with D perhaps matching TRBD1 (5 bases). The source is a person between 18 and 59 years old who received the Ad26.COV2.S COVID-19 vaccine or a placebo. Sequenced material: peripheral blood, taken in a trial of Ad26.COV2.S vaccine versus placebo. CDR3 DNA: TGTGCCAGCAGCCCCCGACGGGGGGAGGACACTGAAGCTTTCTTT. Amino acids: CASSPRRGEDTEAFF.